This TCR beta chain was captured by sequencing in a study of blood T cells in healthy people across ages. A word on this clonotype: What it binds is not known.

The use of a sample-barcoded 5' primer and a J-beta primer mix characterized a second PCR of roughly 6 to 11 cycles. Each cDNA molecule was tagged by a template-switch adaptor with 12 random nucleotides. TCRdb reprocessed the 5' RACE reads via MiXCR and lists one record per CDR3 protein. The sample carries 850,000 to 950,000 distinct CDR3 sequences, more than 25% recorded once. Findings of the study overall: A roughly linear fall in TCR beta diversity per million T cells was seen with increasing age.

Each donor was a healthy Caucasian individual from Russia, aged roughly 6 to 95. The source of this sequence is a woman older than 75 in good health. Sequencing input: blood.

The CDR3 reads CSARDPDRDTEAFF. The DNA of the CDR3 is TGCAGTGCTAGAGACCCGGACAGGGACACTGAAGCTTTCTTT. The chain carries TRBV20-1 and TRBJ1-1, with TRBD1 matching over 8 bases. Germline V CDR1 and CDR2: DFQATT, SNEGSKA (reference sequence). The CDR3 loop spans 14 amino acids. The V segment lost 0 bases and the J segment 3 bases; nucleotides outside the gene matches: 3.